The entry below gives a single TCR beta chain sequence along with its context. The data were taken from a study of cytomegalovirus exposure and HLA in healthy donors. PCR was performed using 60 Vbeta and 13 Jbeta primers. Data came from immunoSEQ multiplex PCR; TCRdb stores just in-frame clones and leaves some out. In the table there are some 170,000 clones, almost 80% of which are singletons. Sequencing was performed on PBMCs. The TCR was taken from a man aged 40-49 years in good health and CMV-seropositive.

CDR3 in amino acids: CASSPPVQETQYF. The CDR3 DNA reads as TGTGCCAGCTCACCACCCGTCCAAGAGACCCAGTACTTC. The genes are TRBV18 and TRBJ2-5; no firm D call. Trimming removed 0 bases at V and 1 base at J, with 3 bases between. Germline V gene sequence: CDR1 KGHSH, CDR2 LQKENI. The CDR3 totals 13 residues.